The 23 T cell receptor beta chains below were found in one sample sequenced in a study of cytomegalovirus exposure and HLA in healthy donors. The primer mix had 60 Vbeta and 13 Jbeta primers. Here immunoSEQ multiplex PCR was the method, and the copy in TCRdb shows in-frame clones only, minus some. The table includes 60,000 to 90,000 clones, 84% detected once. Sequencing used PBMCs. The receptors originated from a man in his 70s in good health and CMV-seropositive.

Only a few counts were recorded for this clone. The V and J genes are TRBV6-5 and TRBJ1-1; 7 bases agree with TRBD1. The germline gives CDR1 MNHEY, CDR2 SVGAGI. Losses at the gene ends were 2 bases for V and 0 bases for J; bases not matched to a gene: 6. This CDR3 is 16 amino acids long. The chain's CDR3 is CASSYEGGLVNTEAFF. CDR3 DNA sequence: TGTGCCAGCAGTTACGAAGGGGGCCTTGTGAACACTGAAGCTTTCTTT.

This clone was seen just once. The rearrangement links TRBV14 to TRBJ2-5; weak D call: TRBD1 (5 bases). CDR3 size: 15 residues. Trimming removed 2 bases at V and 4 bases at J, with 14 bases between. Germline V lookup: CDR1 SGHDN, CDR2 FVKESK. The CDR3, as DNA: TGTGCCAGCAGCCAAATTACAGGTTTCTCAGAGACCCAGTACTTC. This encodes CASSQITGFSETQYF. Together with reference TRBV14 and TRBJ2-5, the CDR3 gives the full variable domain: EAGVTQFPSHSVIEKGQTVTLRCDPISGHDNLYWYRRVMGKEIKFLLHFVKESKQDESGMPNNRFLAERTGGTYSTLKVQPAELEDSGVYFCASSQITGFSETQYFGPGTRLLVL.

The V and J genes are TRBV13 and TRBJ2-7, with 9 bases identical to TRBD2. The CDR3 contains 14 residues. V was clipped by 5 bases and J by 4 bases; unmatched bases: 6. Germline-derived CDR1 and CDR2 are PRHDT and FYEKMQ (reference sequence). The DNA for the CDR3 is TGTGCCAGCAGCCGGACTAGCGACCTGTACGAGCAGTACTTC. Protein: CASSRTSDLYEQYF. The entire variable domain, with the rest obtained from reference TRBV13 and TRBJ2-7, is as follows: AAGVIQSPRHLIKEKRETATLKCYPIPRHDTVYWYQQGPGQDPQFLISFYEKMQSDKGSIPDRFSAQQFSDYHSELNMSSLELGDSALYFCASSRTSDLYEQYFGPGTRLTVT.

The chain links TRBV6-6 to TRBJ1-6; 8 positions match TRBD1. V lost 0 bases to trimming and J lost 6 bases; unmatched junction nucleotides: 1. The V gene's germline CDR1 is MNHNY and CDR2 SVGAGI (reference sequence). CDR3 size: 15 residues. CDR3 sequence: CASSYSGQANSPLHF. The DNA of the CDR3 is TGTGCCAGCAGTTACTCGGGACAGGCTAATTCACCCCTCCACTTT.

This chain links TRBV2 with TRBJ1-5; 10 nucleotides match TRBD1. Per germline, CDR1 SNHLY and CDR2 FYNNEI. Trimming removed 5 bases from V and 6 bases from J; junction bases left unmatched: 7. CDR3 size: 15 residues. In DNA form, the CDR3 reads TGTGCCAGCAGTAACTACGGACAGGGGGTTCAGCCCCAGCATTTT. Translating it yields CASSNYGQGVQPQHF.

The chain employs TRBV11-3 and TRBJ2-7, with 7 bases aligning to TRBD1. The CDR3 is 15 amino acids. Germline assignment: CDR1 SGHNT and CDR2 YENEEA. Trimming took 2 bases from V and 4 from J; bases not matched to a gene: 8. CDR3 DNA sequence: TGTGCCAGCAGCTTAAATAAGGGGGCGCCGTACGAGCAGTACTTC. It yields the protein CASSLNKGAPYEQYF.

The chain carries TRBV10-1 and TRBJ2-3; D is perhaps TRBD2 (6 bases). V lost 6 bases to trimming and J lost 0 bases, with 10 bases between them. The CDR3 has 14 amino acids. Germline V CDR1 and CDR2: WNHNN, SYGVQD (reference sequence). CDR3 nucleotide sequence: TGCGCCAGCAGGGGACTGTCTAGCACAGATACGCAGTATTTT. Translated, it gives CASRGLSSTDTQYF.

The V call is TRBV23-1, the J call TRBJ1-5, with D possibly matching TRBD1 (5 bases). TRBV23-1 qualifies as an ORF whose function is uncertain. The CDR3 length is 15 residues. Trimming cost V 10 bases and J 7 bases, with 23 bases left between them. The CDR3 protein is CATAKGRLFLQPQHF. The CDR3 nucleotides read TGCGCCACCGCGAAGGGGCGCTTGTTTTTGCAGCCCCAGCATTTT.

The count of this clone is one. The gene calls are TRBV20-1 and TRBJ2-7, with 7 bases lining up with TRBD1. J was trimmed by 5 bases and V by 5 bases; bases with no gene match: 3. CDR1 and CDR2 from the germline V gene are DFQATT and SNEGSKA (reference sequence). The CDR3 has 11 amino acids. DNA of the CDR3: TGCAGTGCTGGACAGGTTGACGAGCAGTACTTC. It is translated as CSAGQVDEQYF.

The V and J genes are TRBV6-4 and TRBJ2-5, with 7 bases fitting TRBD1. Trimming took 1 base from V and 3 from J; bases not matched to a gene: 5. This CDR3 has 15 residues. Per the germline V gene, CDR1 is MRHNA and CDR2 is SNTAGT. CDR3 sequence (DNA): TGTGCCAGCAGTGACTGGGGACAGTCAGAAGAGACCCAGTACTTC. Protein: CASSDWGQSEETQYF.

The chain links TRBV7-2 to TRBJ2-7, with D tentatively TRBD2 (5 bases). Germline V gives CDR1 SGHTA, CDR2 FQGNSA. The CDR3 is 14 amino acids. Trimming stripped 5 bases from V and 2 bases from J, with 13 bases between. The CDR3: CASSITAETYEQYF. The CDR3 nucleotides read TGTGCCAGCAGCATCACAGCGGAAACCTACGAGCAGTACTTC. The full variable domain, completed using reference TRBV7-2 and TRBJ2-7, is GAGVSQSPSNKVTEKGKDVELRCDPISGHTALYWYRQSLGQGLEFLIYFQGNSAPDKSGLPSDRFSAERTGGSVSTLTIQRTQQEDSAVYLCASSITAETYEQYFGPGTRLTVT.

This clone was recorded only once. The chain recombines TRBV18 with TRBJ2-3, with TRBD2 matching over 11 bases. The CDR3 runs to 16 residues. CDR1 and CDR2 from the germline V gene are KGHSH and LQKENI. With 3 bases clipped from V and 1 base from J, the junction kept 3 bases outside the gene matches. CDR3 sequence reads: CASSPGTSGGTDTQYF. CDR3 nucleotides: TGTGCCAGCTCACCCGGGACTAGCGGAGGCACAGATACGCAGTATTTT.

The V gene is TRBV5-6, the J gene TRBJ2-1; no definite D call. The CDR3 totals 14 residues. Germline V gene sequence: CDR1 SGHDT, CDR2 YYEEEE. Trimming stripped 4 bases from V and 8 bases from J, with 16 bases between. CDR3 DNA: TGTGCCAGCAGCACGTCAACGCTATTCGATGAGCAGTTCTTC. The encoded protein is CASSTSTLFDEQFF.

In this sample, this clone turned up a few times. This chain links TRBV5-4 with TRBJ2-3; TRBD2 agrees at 13 bases. Germline-derived CDR1 and CDR2 are SGHNT and YYREEE (reference sequence). The length of the CDR3 is 19 residues. Trimming cost V 3 bases and J 2 bases; bases outside gene matches: 12. CDR3 sequence reads: CASSSGTSGILAVTDTQYF. The CDR3 nucleotides read TGTGCCAGCAGCTCCGGGACTAGCGGGATTTTGGCCGTCACAGATACGCAGTATTTT.

The V gene is TRBV5-4, the J gene TRBJ1-1; a possible D gene is TRBD1 (6 bases). This CDR3 is built from 13 residues. Germline lookup yields CDR1 SGHNT and CDR2 YYREEE (reference sequence). Trimming left V 3 bases short and J 11 bases short, with 17 bases between. CDR3 coding DNA: TGTGCCAGCAGCTCCAAAGGGGGATTCGGGGCTTTCTTT. Translation gives CASSSKGGFGAFF.

The chain joins TRBV4-2 to TRBJ1-2; D is uncertain. The CDR3 is 15 amino acids. Trimming took off 0 bases at V and 4 bases at J, with 12 bases between the two ends. Germline-derived CDR1 and CDR2 are LGHNA and YNFKEQ. CDR3 in amino acids: CASSQDLLTSYGYTF. CDR3 nucleotide sequence: TGTGCCAGCAGCCAAGACTTGCTAACCTCCTATGGCTACACCTTC.

The genes are TRBV4-1 and TRBJ2-1, with D maybe TRBD2 (6 bases). V lost 1 base and J 10 bases, leaving 17 bases between the germline ends. This CDR3 is built from 15 residues. Looked up from germline, CDR1 is MGHRA and CDR2 is YSYEKL. The CDR3 region is CASSQALARSTEQFF. CDR3 in DNA: TGCGCCAGCAGCCAAGCCCTAGCGAGATCAACGGAGCAGTTCTTC.

This clone was counted once. The V call is TRBV12-5, the J call TRBJ2-1, with D maybe TRBD2 (6 bases). Germline CDR1 reads LGHNT; CDR2 reads FRNRAP. Trimming shortened V by 0 bases and J by 4 bases, and 13 bases separated the two germline ends. This CDR3 spans 16 amino acids. The DNA of the CDR3 is TGTGCTAGTGGTTTGGTACGGGCTAGCGATTACAATGAGCAGTTCTTC. Its protein is CASGLVRASDYNEQFF.

The chain employs TRBV7-2 and TRBJ2-3, with D possibly matching TRBD1 (5 bases). The CDR3 contains 14 residues. Germline V gene lookup returns CDR1 SGHTA and CDR2 FQGNSA. Trimming stripped 4 bases from V and 2 bases from J, with 10 bases between. DNA of the CDR3: TGTGCCAGCAGCTCTCAGACAGTCACAGATACGCAGTATTTT. Translation: CASSSQTVTDTQYF.

The chain is built from TRBV2 and TRBJ1-4, with TRBD1 as a possible D gene (6 bases). V gave up 5 bases and J gave up 7 bases, with 14 bases separating them. This CDR3 has 14 residues. CDR1 SNHLY and CDR2 FYNNEI come from the germline V gene. The DNA for the CDR3 is TGTGCCAGCAGTACCCAGGGGCCGGGTGAAAAACTGTTTTTT. This translates into CASSTQGPGEKLFF.

The chain carries TRBV5-1 and TRBJ1-5; D remains ambiguous. V was pared by 4 bases and J by 2 bases, with 7 bases between. The CDR3 contains 13 residues. Germline-derived CDR1 and CDR2 are SGHRS and YFSETQ. Here the CDR3 reads CASSEGGNQPQHF. The DNA of the CDR3 is TGCGCCAGCAGCGAGGGTGGCAATCAGCCCCAGCATTTT.

CDR3 nucleotide sequence: TGTGCCAGCAGTTACTCGACGGGACAGGGATACTATGGCTACACCTTC. Protein product: CASSYSTGQGYYGYTF. The chain combines TRBV6-5 with TRBJ1-2; 9 nucleotides align to TRBD1. J gave up 3 bases and V 0 bases, and 5 bases lay outside the gene matches. The length of the CDR3 is 16 residues. Germline values: CDR1 MNHEY, CDR2 SVGAGI.

The chain recombines TRBV9 with TRBJ1-2, with a tentative D call TRBD1 (5 bases). The length of the CDR3 is 15 residues. CDR1 is SGDLS and CDR2 is YYNGEE in the germline V gene. Trimming pared 0 bases from V and 9 bases from J, leaving 18 bases between. The CDR3 here is CASSVGEGSLFRYTF. The CDR3 DNA follows: TGTGCCAGCAGCGTAGGGGAGGGGTCCCTCTTTCGCTACACCTTC.